The entry that follows covers one T cell receptor (beta chain) sequence. Mismatch with germline at one junction end may stem from a read error. Profiled with immunoSEQ multiplex PCR; TCRdb holds only in-frame clones, not every one. The data show 30,000 to 40,000 clones, with less than 85% seen just once and around an eighth held by the top ten. This sample is drawn from a study of blood T cell repertoires in COVID-19. On the study more broadly: PBMCs, B-cell-depleted T cells, or T cells were the source of the cDNA or gDNA that made up the material.

This CDR3 comprises 15 residues. Germline V CDR1 and CDR2: MNHNS, SASEGT. The sequence derives from a woman in her 70s with acute or convalescent COVID-19. Sequencing used peripheral blood. The chain is built from TRBV6-1 and TRBJ2-7; D is ambiguous. The DNA for the CDR3 is TGTGCCAGCAATGAAGGAAGCGCCGACTCCTACGAGCAGTACTTC. This gives the protein CASNEGSADSYEQYF.